Presented here are 28 T cell receptor beta chains from one specimen sequenced in a study of cytotoxic CD8 clonotypes in ibrutinib-treated CLL (dated by TCRdb to the early 2020s). In the paper's terms, the time point label means: roughly 25 months on ibrutinib. Library method: the immunoSEQ multiplex PCR assay. TCRdb stores this immuneACCESS table with in-frame sequences only. Part of the clones is absent; in the studies checked, under half of the shortfall reflects unresolved V genes, and no reason is known for the rest. The table for this sample lists around 26,000 clones; 75% to 85% of them were counted only once. The ten largest clones add up to 6.5% to 8% of the sample. The sequenced sample was PBMCs, obtained after 24 months of ibrutinib treatment. All receptors derive from a human donor with chronic lymphocytic leukemia.

This chain joins TRBV6-1 and TRBJ2-3, with 8 positions matching TRBD2. Germline V gene data show CDR1 as MNHNS and CDR2 as SASEGT. J lost 2 bases, V lost 8 bases, and 6 bases had no gene match. The CDR3 covers 14 residues. CDR3 protein: CASPRGVSTDTQYF. CDR3 DNA sequence: TGTGCCAGCCCGCGGGGGGTGTCCACAGATACGCAGTATTTT.

The V and J genes are TRBV5-3 and TRBJ2-5; D not certain. Being an ORF, TRBV5-3 has a function that is uncertain. Deletions cut 2 bases from V and 2 bases from J, with 10 bases between. This CDR3 contains 14 residues. CDR3 coding DNA: TGTGCCAGAAGCTTAGGCAAGGGTCAAGAGACCCAGTACTTC. It specifies CARSLGKGQETQYF.

The V call is TRBV7-6, the J call TRBJ1-2; TRBD1 matches 7 bases. Germline values: CDR1 SGHVS, CDR2 FNYEAQ. Trimming at V came to 1 base and at J to 4 bases, leaving 6 bases not matched to a gene. The CDR3 consists of 15 residues. DNA of the CDR3: TGTGCCAGCAGCTTAGTCGCGACAGGGACCTATGGCTACACCTTC. Amino acids: CASSLVATGTYGYTF. Drawing the rest from reference TRBV7-6 and TRBJ1-2, the complete variable domain is GAGVSQSPRYKVTKRGQDVALRCDPISGHVSLYWYRQALGQGPEFLTYFNYEAQQDKSGLPNDRFSAERPEGSISTLTIQRTEQRDSAMYRCASSLVATGTYGYTFGSGTRLTVV.

The chain is built from TRBV9 and TRBJ2-7; 7 bases agree with TRBD2. The CDR3 is 16 amino acids. The ends lost 0 bases at V and 3 bases at J; junction bases unmatched: 9. Germline V gene data show CDR1 as SGDLS and CDR2 as YYNGEE. The CDR3 spells CASSVDASGEFYEQYF. For the CDR3, the DNA is TGTGCCAGCAGCGTAGATGCAAGCGGGGAGTTCTACGAGCAGTACTTC. Full variable domain (rest looked up from reference TRBV9 and TRBJ2-7): DSGVTQTPKHLITATGQRVTLRCSPRSGDLSVYWYQQSLDQGLQFLIQYYNGEERAKGNILERFSAQQFPDLHSELNLSSLELGDSALYFCASSVDASGEFYEQYFGPGTRLTVT.

This clone is deemed medium-sized. V gene TRBV7-8 combines with J gene TRBJ1-4; a possible D gene is TRBD1 (6 bases). Trimming left V 3 bases short and J 7 bases short, with 21 bases between. This CDR3 contains 17 residues. Germline lookup yields CDR1 SGHVS and CDR2 FQNEAQ. The CDR3 protein is CASSFRPSGTSLEKLFF. CDR3 sequence (DNA): TGTGCCAGCAGCTTTAGGCCGTCCGGGACAAGCCTTGAAAAACTGTTTTTT.

The count of this clone is one. This chain connects TRBV28 to TRBJ1-3, with D possibly TRBD1 on 5 matching bases. The germline V gene encodes CDR1 MDHEN and CDR2 SYDVKM. This CDR3 region has 16 residues. V lost 1 base and J 3 bases, leaving 13 bases between the germline ends. This CDR3 is CASSLFGGNGGNTIYF. CDR3 bases: TGTGCCAGCAGTTTATTCGGGGGGAATGGTGGAAACACCATATATTTT. The full variable domain, in which reference TRBV28 and TRBJ1-3 provide the parts outside the CDR3, is DVKVTQSSRYLVKRTGEKVFLECVQDMDHENMFWYRQDPGLGLRLIYFSYDVKMKEKGDIPEGYSVSREKKERFSLILESASTNQTSMYLCASSLFGGNGGNTIYFGEGSWLTVV.

CDR3 sequence (DNA): TGTGCCAGCAGCTTAGGGGGCTGGGACAATGAGCAGTTCTTC. Translating gives CASSLGGWDNEQFF. This chain uses TRBV11-1 with TRBJ2-1; D possibly corresponds to TRBD1 (5 bases). Germline loops: CDR1 SGHAT, CDR2 FQDESV (reference sequence). V lost 1 base, J lost 5 bases, and 9 bases lay in between. CDR3 length equals 14 residues.

DNA for the CDR3: TGTGCCAGTGAGGGTGACACCGGGGAGCTGTTTTTT. Translation: CASEGDTGELFF. This sequence joins TRBV6-5 and TRBJ2-2; D is possibly TRBD2 (5 bases). The CDR3 has 12 amino acids. V was pared by 9 bases and J by 3 bases, with 8 bases between. Germline lookup yields CDR1 MNHEY and CDR2 SVGAGI.

The CDR3 DNA reads as TGTGCCAGCAGCTATGACAGACAGGGAAGTGGCTCACCCCTCCACTTT. Its translation: CASSYDRQGSGSPLHF. The chain links TRBV7-3 to TRBJ1-6; 7 nucleotides align to TRBD1. Germline CDR1 reads SGHTA; CDR2 reads FQGTGA. Trimming took 4 bases from V and 10 from J; bases not matched to a gene: 13. The length of the CDR3 is 16 residues.

The chain combines TRBV4-2 with TRBJ1-2; unclear D gene. The V gene lost 2 bases and the J gene lost 3 bases, with 7 bases spanning the gap. The germline V gene has CDR1 LGHNA and CDR2 YNFKEQ. The CDR3 spans 13 residues. CDR3 in DNA: TGTGCCAGCAGCCAAATTCTGGACTATGGCTACACCTTC. Translating gives CASSQILDYGYTF.

J is TRBJ2-5 and V is TRBV30; 12 bases line up with TRBD2. The CDR3 is 14 amino acids. Trimming at V came to 4 bases and at J to 5 bases, leaving 5 bases not matched to a gene. Germline CDR1 is GTSNPN and CDR2 is SVGIG (reference sequence). CDR3 protein: CAWTSGGAQETQYF. The CDR3 region has the DNA TGTGCCTGGACTAGCGGGGGGGCCCAGGAGACCCAGTACTTC.

The chain employs TRBV6-5 and TRBJ1-3, with D hard to call. Germline-derived CDR1 and CDR2 are MNHEY and SVGAGI. The CDR3 spans 13 residues. V dropped 2 bases and J dropped 2 bases, with 4 bases sitting between them. The DNA for the CDR3 is TGTGCCAGCAGTTACACAGCTGGAAACACCATATATTTT. Encoded protein: CASSYTAGNTIYF.

This clone was seen a handful of times. The DNA of the CDR3 is TGTGCCAGCACCAACCGGGACAGGGGTGAAAAACTGTTTTTT. Its protein product is CASTNRDRGEKLFF. The V gene is TRBV6-1, the J gene TRBJ1-4; 10 nucleotides align to TRBD1. The J segment lost 7 bases and the V segment lost 7 bases, leaving 6 bases of the junction unmatched. This CDR3 comprises 14 residues. The V gene's germline CDR1 is MNHNS and CDR2 SASEGT.

This chain uses TRBV9 with TRBJ2-1; D uncertain. Germline assignment: CDR1 SGDLS and CDR2 YYNGEE. The V end lost 3 bases, the J end lost 9 bases, and 16 bases lay between the germline ends. CDR3 length: 14 residues. The CDR3, as DNA: TGTGCCAGCAGCGACACTCCAAAAGCCGGTGAGCAGTTCTTC. Protein: CASSDTPKAGEQFF.

The V gene is TRBV4-1, the J gene TRBJ2-7; 12 bases are a match to TRBD2. This CDR3 is 16 amino acids long. Looked up from germline, CDR1 is MGHRA and CDR2 is YSYEKL. V was pared by 5 bases and J by 6 bases, with 11 bases of the junction left unmatched. Here the CDR3 reads CASSYRLAGEVREQYF. The CDR3 nucleotides are TGCGCCAGCAGCTACCGACTAGCGGGGGAAGTGCGCGAGCAGTACTTC.

J is TRBJ2-1 and V is TRBV19, with TRBD2 matching over 10 bases. Per germline, CDR1 LNHDA and CDR2 SQIVND (reference sequence). This CDR3 has 14 residues. The ends lost 2 bases at V and 9 bases at J; junction bases unmatched: 4. CDR3 bases: TGTGCCAGTAGTATAAGCGGGGGGGCCAGTGAGCAGTTCTTC. This codes for CASSISGGASEQFF.

This clone was observed once. The V and J genes are TRBV29-1 and TRBJ2-7; 10 bases line up with TRBD1. After removal of 4 bases from V and 3 bases from J, the junction contained 3 bases not matched to a gene. Germline V CDR1 and CDR2: SQVTM, ANQGSEA. There are 13 residues in the CDR3. The CDR3 protein is CSVVRTGGYEQYF. The CDR3 nucleotides read TGCAGCGTTGTCAGGACAGGGGGCTACGAGCAGTACTTC.

The chain links TRBV19 to TRBJ1-6; D not resolved. Germline values: CDR1 LNHDA, CDR2 SQIVND (reference sequence). V dropped 7 bases and J dropped 0 bases, with 13 bases sitting between them. The CDR3 has 16 amino acids. The CDR3 nucleotides read TGTGCCAGTAATAACGGCGGGAACTCCTATAATTCACCCCTCCACTTT. It translates to CASNNGGNSYNSPLHF. Combining the CDR3 with reference TRBV19 and TRBJ1-6 gives the whole variable domain DGGITQSPKYLFRKEGQNVTLSCEQNLNHDAMYWYRQDPGQGLRLIYYSQIVNDFQKGDIAEGYSVSREKKESFPLTVTSAQKNPTAFYLCASNNGGNSYNSPLHFGNGTRLTVT.

The rearrangement uses TRBV5-1 and TRBJ1-1; unclear D gene. The ends were cut back, 0 bases at V and 6 bases at J, with 12 bases in the middle. The CDR3 sequence is 14 residues long. CDR1 and CDR2 (germline): SGHRS, YFSETQ. DNA for the CDR3: TGCGCCAGCAGCTTGGGGTCCCGGTTCGCTGAAGCTTTCTTT. Its translation: CASSLGSRFAEAFF.

The V gene is TRBV10-3, the J gene TRBJ1-1; the D gene is possibly TRBD1 (6 bases). The V end lost 10 bases, the J end lost 5 bases, and 20 bases lay between the germline ends. The CDR3 is 14 amino acids. Germline CDR1 is ENHRY and CDR2 is SYGVKD. The CDR3 loop reads CATKNREIGTEAFF. In DNA form, the CDR3 reads TGTGCCACAAAAAACAGGGAGATTGGGACTGAAGCTTTCTTT.

V gene TRBV6-5 combines with J gene TRBJ1-2; 7 nucleotides line up with TRBD1. This CDR3 region has 14 residues. The V segment lost 5 bases and the J segment 4 bases; nucleotides outside the gene matches: 7. Per germline, CDR1 MNHEY and CDR2 SVGAGI. The CDR3 DNA sequence: TGTGCCAGCAGTCCCAGACAGGGTACCTATGGCTACACCTTC. Protein product: CASSPRQGTYGYTF.

Worth noting for this clone: At one end, the junction sequence differs from germline, possibly due to a read error. The chain joins TRBV7-7 to TRBJ2-5; no clear D gene. Germline V gene sequence: CDR1 SSHAT, CDR2 FNYEAQ (reference sequence). The CDR3 runs to 16 residues. The CDR3 protein is CASSLEYRAAQETQYF. The CDR3 coding sequence is TGTGCTAGCAGCTTAGAGTATAGGGCGGCCCAAGAGACCCAGTACTTC.

The rearrangement joins TRBV5-1 to TRBJ2-5; D is possibly TRBD2 (6 bases). CDR3 length: 14 amino acids. Trimming cost V 4 bases and J 1 base, with 11 bases left between them. In germline, CDR1 is SGHRS, CDR2 YFSETQ. The CDR3 DNA reads TGCGCCAGCAGCGGCGGGACCGTCCAAGAGACCCAGTACTTC. It specifies CASSGGTVQETQYF. Filled out from reference TRBV5-1 and TRBJ2-5, the complete variable domain reads KAGVTQTPRYLIKTRGQQVTLSCSPISGHRSVSWYQQTPGQGLQFLFEYFSETQRNKGNFPGRFSGRQFSNSRSEMNVSTLELGDSALYLCASSGGTVQETQYFGPGTRLLVL.

The rearrangement uses TRBV19 and TRBJ2-7; maybe TRBD1 (5 bases). V was pared by 3 bases and J by 4 bases, with 7 bases between. CDR3 length: 12 residues. Per the germline V gene, CDR1 is LNHDA and CDR2 is SQIVND (reference sequence). The CDR3 DNA sequence: TGTGCCAGTAGTATGGACACGTACGAGCAGTACTTC. Its protein is CASSMDTYEQYF. The entire variable domain, with the rest obtained from reference TRBV19 and TRBJ2-7, is as follows: DGGITQSPKYLFRKEGQNVTLSCEQNLNHDAMYWYRQDPGQGLRLIYYSQIVNDFQKGDIAEGYSVSREKKESFPLTVTSAQKNPTAFYLCASSMDTYEQYFGPGTRLTVT.

The gene calls are TRBV5-5 and TRBJ1-1; D is possibly TRBD1 (6 bases). Germline V gene sequence: CDR1 SGHKS, CDR2 YYEKEE (reference sequence). The CDR3 is 15 residues long. V gave up 4 bases and J gave up 5 bases, with 18 bases separating them. This CDR3 is CASSPRGGPGTEAFF. The CDR3 bases are TGTGCCAGCAGCCCACGGGGGGGGCCGGGGACTGAAGCTTTCTTT.

The rearrangement joins TRBV5-1 to TRBJ2-2; TRBD2 matches 8 bases. The CDR3 length is 18 residues. J lost 1 base, V lost 3 bases, and 11 bases had no gene match. Per the germline V gene, CDR1 is SGHRS and CDR2 is YFSETQ. The CDR3: CASSYPSSGGMNTGELFF. CDR3 sequence (DNA): TGCGCCAGCAGCTACCCCTCTTCGGGGGGGATGAACACCGGGGAGCTGTTTTTT.

The rearrangement links TRBV5-5 to TRBJ2-3; D not certain. Trimming left V 2 bases short and J 3 bases short, with 13 bases between. This CDR3 is built from 15 residues. Germline V gene data show CDR1 as SGHKS and CDR2 as YYEKEE (reference sequence). This CDR3 reads CASSFGFAETDTQYF. The CDR3 coding sequence is TGTGCCAGCAGCTTCGGGTTCGCGGAGACAGATACGCAGTATTTT.

The chain joins TRBV2 to TRBJ1-4; D gene ambiguous. CDR3 length: 14 amino acids. Trimming shortened V by 5 bases and J by 8 bases, and 15 bases separated the two germline ends. The germline CDR1 and CDR2 sequences are SNHLY and FYNNEI. The CDR3 is CASSRGEGEEKLFF. The CDR3 bases are TGTGCCAGCAGTCGGGGAGAGGGAGAGGAAAAACTGTTTTTT.